This T cell receptor beta chain was sequenced in a study of STAT5B mutations in CD4+ large granular lymphocyte leukemia. Study-level background: Among healthy donors, a particular HLA allele went with more CDR3 'QG' motifs.

This was a survey-level run. The assay was immunoSEQ multiplex PCR, and TCRdb's table has in-frame clones only and misses some. The table lists 25,000 to 35,000 clones, about 78% of them singletons. This clone appeared a few times. The sequencing input was CD4+ T cells from blood buffy coats. The source is a human donor in good health.

CDR3 sequence reads: CASSVQPDQPQHF. CDR3 nucleotides: TGTGCCAGCTCCGTTCAGCCGGATCAGCCCCAGCATTTT. The rearrangement joins TRBV2 to TRBJ1-5; D remains unclear. Deletions cut 8 bases from V and 5 bases from J, with 13 bases between. This CDR3 spans 13 amino acids. CDR1 is SNHLY, CDR2 FYNNEI, per germline.